These 30 T cell receptor beta chains came from one sample sequenced in a study of blood T cell repertoires in COVID-19. Sequenced by immunoSEQ multiplex PCR; TCRdb stores in-frame clones only, minus some. The sample includes 200,000 to 250,000 clones, about 84% of them seen just once. The sample consisted of PBMCs or T cells enriched from blood (not recorded which). Every receptor here comes from a man in his 60s who had recovered from COVID-19.

The rearrangement joins TRBV15 to TRBJ2-7; TRBD2 agrees at 9 bases. The junction had 9 bases not matched to a gene; V was cut back by 1 base and J by 5 bases. Germline V lookup: CDR1 LNHNV, CDR2 YYDKDF (reference sequence). The CDR3 totals 16 residues. The chain's CDR3 is CATSRAYLAGTNEQYF. CDR3 DNA: TGTGCCACCAGCAGAGCGTATCTAGCGGGGACAAACGAGCAGTACTTC.

This chain joins TRBV4-3 and TRBJ2-2, with 7 positions matching TRBD2. Germline V gene lookup returns CDR1 LGHNA and CDR2 YSLEER. V lost 0 bases, J lost 2 bases, and 6 bases stayed unmatched. The CDR3 spans 17 residues. CDR3 region: CASSQDYLAANTGELFF. The CDR3 DNA reads TGCGCCAGCAGCCAAGATTACCTAGCGGCAAACACCGGGGAGCTGTTTTTT.

The chain carries TRBV7-9 and TRBJ1-2; the D is unclear. CDR3 length equals 13 residues. Germline V gives CDR1 SEHNR, CDR2 FQNEAQ (reference sequence). Trimming cost V 1 base and J 2 bases, with 5 bases left between them. This CDR3 is CASSLGGNYGYTF. CDR3 sequence (DNA): TGTGCCAGCAGCTTAGGAGGGAACTATGGCTACACCTTC.

V gene TRBV11-2 combines with J gene TRBJ2-7; maybe TRBD1 (6 bases). The CDR3 loop spans 14 amino acids. Germline V gene lookup returns CDR1 SGHAT and CDR2 FQNNGV. Deletions cut 2 bases from V and 3 bases from J, with 11 bases between. This chain's CDR3 is CASSLTGRGYEQYF. In DNA, the CDR3 is TGTGCCAGCAGCTTAACGGGCAGGGGCTACGAGCAGTACTTC.

The CDR3 spells CASSPGALGYGYTF. DNA of the CDR3: TGTGCCAGCAGTCCAGGGGCGCTGGGATATGGCTACACCTTC. The V gene is TRBV6-2 or TRBV6-3, the J gene TRBJ1-2; a weak D match, TRBD1 (6 bases). The germline gives CDR1 MNHEY, CDR2 SVGEGT. Between the trimmed V and J ends, which lost 5 bases and 5 bases, there was a span of 15 bases. The CDR3 is 14 residues long.

The chain uses TRBV19 and TRBJ1-1; D might be TRBD1 (5 bases). Germline assignment: CDR1 LNHDA and CDR2 SQIVND (reference sequence). V was cut by 6 bases and J by 5 bases, with 13 bases left in between. CDR3 size: 13 residues. Written as DNA, the CDR3 is TGTGCCAGTAGAATGTCGGGGGAGACTGAAGCTTTCTTT. Its translation: CASRMSGETEAFF.

This chain uses TRBV2 with TRBJ2-6; 10 bases map to TRBD1. Germline loops: CDR1 SNHLY, CDR2 FYNNEI. The CDR3 is 17 amino acids. V was clipped by 6 bases and J by 0 bases; unmatched bases: 5. The CDR3 nucleotides read TGTGCCAGCAGCCCGGGACAGGGGAACTCTGGGGCCAACGTCCTGACTTTC. Its protein product is CASSPGQGNSGANVLTF. Using reference TRBV2 and TRBJ2-6 for the parts outside the CDR3, the full variable domain is EPEVTQTPSHQVTQMGQEVILRCVPISNHLYFYWYRQILGQKVEFLVSFYNNEISEKSEIFDDQFSVERPDGSNFTLKIRSTKLEDSAMYFCASSPGQGNSGANVLTFGAGSRLTVL.

The V gene is TRBV6-6, the J gene TRBJ2-3; D remains ambiguous. Germline V gene sequence: CDR1 MNHNY, CDR2 SVGAGI (reference sequence). The germline V and J ends were trimmed by 5 bases and 4 bases, with 7 bases remaining between them. This CDR3 has 12 amino acids. CDR3 loop: CASSRLADTQYF. The DNA for the CDR3 is TGTGCCAGCAGTCGATTAGCAGATACGCAGTATTTT.

A few counts support this clone. The chain uses TRBV5-4 and TRBJ1-1, with 9 positions matching TRBD1. Trimming took 2 bases from V and 0 from J; bases not matched to a gene: 2. This CDR3 contains 15 residues. Germline V gene sequence: CDR1 SGHNT, CDR2 YYREEE (reference sequence). CDR3 nucleotide sequence: TGTGCCAGCAGCTTCACAGGGGGCCTGAACACTGAAGCTTTCTTT. This codes for CASSFTGGLNTEAFF.

This clone was detected only once. The V and J genes are TRBV20-1 and TRBJ2-7; a weak D match, TRBD1 (5 bases). Trimming removed 6 bases from V and 3 bases from J, with 9 bases in between. This CDR3 has 11 amino acids. Germline loops: CDR1 DFQATT, CDR2 SNEGSKA (reference sequence). CDR3 sequence: CSAFDSYEQYF. Written as DNA, the CDR3 is TGCAGTGCGTTCGACAGCTACGAGCAGTACTTC.

This clone was seen more than once but under ten times. The chain links TRBV5-1 to TRBJ1-2, with unresolved D. CDR3 length equals 13 residues. Germline loops: CDR1 SGHRS, CDR2 YFSETQ. Trimming cost V 0 bases and J 5 bases, with 8 bases left between them. CDR3 loop: CASSLASYYGYTF. DNA of the CDR3: TGCGCCAGCAGCTTGGCCTCTTATTATGGCTACACCTTC.

V gene TRBV9 combines with J gene TRBJ2-2; 10 bases align to TRBD2. Trimming removed 5 bases from V and 1 base from J; junction bases left unmatched: 5. The CDR3 is made up of 16 amino acids. Germline V CDR1 and CDR2: SGDLS, YYNGEE. The CDR3 protein is CASSPLAGVNTGELFF. In DNA form, the CDR3 reads TGTGCCAGCAGTCCGCTAGCGGGGGTGAACACCGGGGAGCTGTTTTTT.

This chain links TRBV7-2 with TRBJ2-5; 9 bases match TRBD1. CDR3 length equals 14 residues. Germline V gene data show CDR1 as SGHTA and CDR2 as FQGNSA. V shed 4 bases, J shed 4 bases, and the junction held 4 bases outside the gene matches. This chain's CDR3 is CASSWDRVGETQYF. The CDR3 DNA reads as TGTGCCAGCAGCTGGGACAGGGTCGGAGAGACCCAGTACTTC.

Remarks on this clone: This same CDR3 is encoded by further DNA sequences in the sample. The gene calls are TRBV19 and TRBJ1-3; TRBD1 agrees at 10 bases. The V segment lost 4 bases and the J segment 1 base; nucleotides outside the gene matches: 4. The V gene's germline CDR1 is LNHDA and CDR2 SQIVND (reference sequence). The CDR3 is 16 residues long. In DNA form, the CDR3 reads TGTGCCAGTAGTACTCGGGACAGGGGATCTGGAAACACCATATATTTT. Protein: CASSTRDRGSGNTIYF.

The V call is TRBV11-2, the J call TRBJ2-7; 7 bases align to TRBD2. The CDR3 extends over 14 amino acids. With V trimmed by 4 bases and J by 0 bases, 3 bases remained unmatched. Germline values: CDR1 SGHAT, CDR2 FQNNGV. CDR3 in amino acids: CASSYTSASYEQYF. Here the CDR3 DNA reads TGTGCCAGCAGCTATACTAGCGCCTCCTACGAGCAGTACTTC.

V is TRBV11-1 and J is TRBJ2-7, with 7 bases identical to TRBD1. This CDR3 contains 14 residues. Trimming at V came to 3 bases and at J to 2 bases, leaving 4 bases not matched to a gene. Germline V CDR1 and CDR2: SGHAT, FQDESV (reference sequence). The CDR3 nucleotides read TGTGCCAGCAGCTTTTCTCAGGGGGCCTACGAGCAGTACTTC. This translates into CASSFSQGAYEQYF.

This chain joins TRBV5-6 and TRBJ2-3, with D maybe TRBD1 (6 bases). The V gene lost 5 bases and the J gene lost 0 bases, with 19 bases spanning the gap. CDR3 size: 17 residues. Germline values: CDR1 SGHDT, CDR2 YYEEEE. CDR3 sequence: CASRSRGRGYSTDTQYF. The CDR3 DNA follows: TGTGCCAGCAGAAGCAGGGGCAGGGGCTATAGCACAGATACGCAGTATTTT.

V usage is TRBV19 and J usage is TRBJ1-1; D gene unclear. The CDR3 length is 12 residues. Germline assignment: CDR1 LNHDA and CDR2 SQIVND (reference sequence). Deletions cut 6 bases from V and 11 bases from J, with 16 bases between. CDR3 residues: CASSPTGRLAFF. The CDR3 nucleotides read TGTGCCAGTAGCCCAACGGGAAGGCTGGCTTTCTTT.

The V call is TRBV18, the J call TRBJ1-2; D remains ambiguous. CDR3 length equals 15 residues. Germline V gene data show CDR1 as KGHSH and CDR2 as LQKENI. Trimming shortened V by 2 bases and J by 8 bases, and 18 bases separated the two germline ends. In nucleotides, the CDR3 is TGTGCCAGCTCACCAACGACTGTCGAGAGATCGGGCTACACCTTC. Translated, it gives CASSPTTVERSGYTF. The whole variable domain, filled in from reference TRBV18 and TRBJ1-2, reads NAGVMQNPRHLVRRRGQEARLRCSPMKGHSHVYWYRQLPEEGLKFMVYLQKENIIDESGMPKERFSAEFPKEGPSILRIQQVVRGDSAAYFCASSPTTVERSGYTFGSGTRLTVV.

The V and J genes are TRBV11-2 and TRBJ2-7; TRBD1 matches 8 bases. CDR3 length: 14 residues. Germline V lookup: CDR1 SGHAT, CDR2 FQNNGV. V shed 4 bases, J shed 0 bases, and the junction held 2 bases outside the gene matches. The CDR3 DNA reads TGTGCCAGCAGCTGGGGACAGGCCTCCTACGAGCAGTACTTC. Its protein is CASSWGQASYEQYF.

The chain employs TRBV11-2 and TRBJ1-4, with a possible D match to TRBD1 (6 bases). The CDR3 runs to 15 residues. Germline CDR1 and CDR2: SGHAT and FQNNGV. The V and J ends lost 4 bases and 8 bases respectively, with 17 bases between them. CDR3 loop: CASSSTGTKEEKLFF. CDR3 nucleotide sequence: TGTGCCAGCAGCTCTACCGGGACAAAGGAGGAAAAACTGTTTTTT.

This clone was recorded only once. The rearrangement links TRBV5-1 to TRBJ1-6; D unresolved. Trimming left V 5 bases short and J 6 bases short, with 15 bases between. Germline V gene data show CDR1 as SGHRS and CDR2 as YFSETQ. The CDR3 length is 15 residues. The CDR3 region is CASRLSGISNSPLHF. The CDR3 coding sequence is TGCGCCAGCAGACTTAGCGGGATTAGTAATTCACCCCTCCACTTT.

There are a few counts of this clone. The gene calls are TRBV6-1 and TRBJ2-1, with TRBD2 matching 8 bases. The germline V gene has CDR1 MNHNS and CDR2 SASEGT. The V and J ends lost 4 bases and 7 bases, in that order; junction bases with no gene match: 12. The CDR3 is made up of 16 amino acids. CDR3 region: CASSALGAGALNEQFF. The CDR3 DNA sequence: TGTGCCAGCAGTGCCCTAGGAGCGGGGGCCCTGAATGAGCAGTTCTTC.

The chain combines TRBV7-2 with TRBJ1-5; the match to TRBD1 covers 9 bases. This CDR3 has 14 residues. V shed 5 bases and J 7 bases; nucleotides not matched to a gene: 6. Germline CDR1 SGHTA, CDR2 FQGNSA. The CDR3 sequence is CASSPRQGGQPQHF. The CDR3 nucleotides read TGTGCCAGCAGCCCTAGACAGGGGGGACAGCCCCAGCATTTT.

The V gene is TRBV27, the J gene TRBJ2-5; D remains unclear. The CDR3 sequence is 14 residues long. The germline V gene encodes CDR1 MNHEY and CDR2 SMNVEV (reference sequence). V was pared by 5 bases and J by 5 bases, with 15 bases between. The CDR3 bases are TGTGCCAGCAGTCCTATGGGCCGGTTGGAGACCCAGTACTTC. Translation: CASSPMGRLETQYF.

The genes are TRBV6-5 and TRBJ2-7; 7 bases agree with TRBD1. Germline V lookup: CDR1 MNHEY, CDR2 SVGAGI. The CDR3 totals 14 residues. J was trimmed by 4 bases and V by 2 bases; bases with no gene match: 5. Here the CDR3 DNA reads TGTGCCAGCAGTTACGAGGGGGCTACTTACGAGCAGTACTTC. This translates into CASSYEGATYEQYF.

This chain connects TRBV12-3 or TRBV12-4 to TRBJ1-1, with a possible D match to TRBD1 (5 bases). V was clipped by 5 bases and J by 8 bases, with 12 bases between them. This CDR3 has 12 amino acids. In DNA, the CDR3 is TGTGCCAGCAGTGCGGCAGGGAAAGAAGCTTTCTTT. Protein sequence: CASSAAGKEAFF.

This rearrangement joins TRBV29-1 to TRBJ2-7; no clear D. Germline values: CDR1 SQVTM, CDR2 ANQGSEA. The CDR3 consists of 14 residues. Trimming removed 4 bases at V and 0 bases at J, with 13 bases between. DNA of the CDR3: TGCAGCGTTGTTATGCGACACCACTCCTACGAGCAGTACTTC. Translating it yields CSVVMRHHSYEQYF.

This sequence joins TRBV7-2 and TRBJ1-6; TRBD1 is a possible D gene (6 bases). CDR1 and CDR2 (germline): SGHTA, FQGNSA. V gave up 5 bases and J gave up 9 bases, with 11 bases separating them. This CDR3 region has 13 residues. Here the CDR3 reads CASSRDISSPLHF. As DNA, the CDR3 is TGTGCCAGCAGCCGGGACATAAGTTCACCCCTCCACTTT.

This clone was detected once. The chain has TRBV19 and TRBJ1-1; D unclear. The germline V gene encodes CDR1 LNHDA and CDR2 SQIVND (reference sequence). The germline V and J ends were trimmed by 4 bases and 4 bases, with 13 bases remaining between them. The CDR3 is 14 residues long. The CDR3 sequence is CASSKAGRFTEAFF. For the CDR3, the DNA is TGTGCCAGTAGTAAGGCAGGCCGGTTCACTGAAGCTTTCTTT.